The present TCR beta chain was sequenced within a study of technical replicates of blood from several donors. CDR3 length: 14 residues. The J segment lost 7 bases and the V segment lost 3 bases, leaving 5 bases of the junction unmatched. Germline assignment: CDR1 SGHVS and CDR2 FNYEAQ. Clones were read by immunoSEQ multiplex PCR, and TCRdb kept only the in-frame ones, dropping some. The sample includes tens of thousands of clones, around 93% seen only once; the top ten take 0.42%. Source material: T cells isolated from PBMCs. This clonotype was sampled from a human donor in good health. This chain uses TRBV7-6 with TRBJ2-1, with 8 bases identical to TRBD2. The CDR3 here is CASSLSGSQNEQFF. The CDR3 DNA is TGTGCCAGCAGCTTGAGCGGGAGTCAGAATGAGCAGTTCTTC.